Listed below are T cell receptor beta chains from one sample, sequenced in a study of cytomegalovirus exposure and HLA in healthy donors. Sequenced by immunoSEQ multiplex PCR; TCRdb stores in-frame clones only, minus some. This table has roughly 150,000 clones, nearly 90% appearing once. The source material was PBMCs. Receptors were obtained from a man aged 18 to 30 in good health and CMV-seropositive. Both conserved end residues are part of each CDR3. D genes are given only for firm matches. For some rows the clone size is stated as once, few or many, or as a class when expanded; others skip it.

V gene	J gene	clone size	D gene	CDR3 protein	CDR3 DNA
TRBV9	TRBJ2-7	.	TRBD1	CASSVGGQGAYEQYF	TGTGCCAGCAGCGTAGGGGGACAGGGAGCCTACGAGCAGTACTTC
TRBV7-9	TRBJ2-3	.	.	CASSAWDFITDTQYF	TGTGCCAGCAGCGCATGGGACTTCATCACAGATACGCAGTATTTT
TRBV2	TRBJ2-7	.	TRBD2	CASSEWTSDQTSYEQYF	TGTGCCAGCAGTGAGTGGACTAGCGACCAGACCTCCTACGAGCAGTACTTC
TRBV5-6	TRBJ2-3	.	.	CASSLDGADTQYF	TGTGCCAGCAGCTTGGACGGAGCAGATACGCAGTATTTT
TRBV5-1	TRBJ2-7	.	TRBD2	CASSLGLAASYEQYF	TGCGCCAGCAGCTTGGGACTAGCGGCGTCCTACGAGCAGTACTTC
TRBV4-1	TRBJ1-2	.	.	CASSTDARQGPYGYTF	TGCGCCAGCAGCACTGATGCACGGCAGGGGCCCTATGGCTACACCTTC
TRBV27	TRBJ1-5	.	TRBD1	CASSLKWTGVNQPQHF	TGTGCCAGCAGTTTAAAGTGGACAGGTGTTAATCAGCCCCAGCATTTT
TRBV19	TRBJ2-6	once	.	CASSIGARSGANVLTF	TGTGCCAGTAGTATAGGGGCCCGCTCTGGGGCCAACGTCCTGACTTTC
TRBV28	TRBJ2-7	.	.	CASSPASPGSYEQYF	TGTGCCAGCAGTCCCGCTAGCCCTGGCTCCTACGAGCAGTACTTC
TRBV9	TRBJ2-1	.	.	CASSVGGLVFDEQFF	TGTGCCAGCAGCGTAGGGGGGCTTGTGTTCGATGAGCAGTTCTTC
TRBV11-3	TRBJ2-1	.	TRBD2	CASSLGLAYNEQFF	TGTGCCAGCAGCCTCGGACTAGCCTACAATGAGCAGTTCTTC
TRBV27	TRBJ2-7	.	TRBD2	CASSSLGSGSYEQYF	TGTGCCAGCAGTTCCCTGGGTAGCGGGAGTTACGAGCAGTACTTC
TRBV19	TRBJ1-1	.	.	CASSPGQSMNTEAFF	TGTGCCAGTAGTCCCGGACAGTCAATGAACACTGAAGCTTTCTTT
TRBV27	TRBJ1-1	.	TRBD1	CASSFDRGPAFF	TGTGCCAGCAGTTTCGACAGGGGGCCAGCTTTCTTT
TRBV6-6	TRBJ2-7	.	.	CASSTSGEWYEQYF	TGTGCCAGCAGTACCTCGGGGGAGTGGTACGAGCAGTACTTC
TRBV5-8	TRBJ2-2	.	TRBD2	CASSQTSGRRIGELFF	TGTGCCAGCAGCCAGACTAGCGGGAGACGAATCGGGGAGCTGTTTTTT
TRBV28	TRBJ1-1	.	TRBD1	CASSLSDRGGSTEAFF	TGTGCCAGCAGTTTATCGGACAGGGGCGGTAGCACTGAAGCTTTCTTT
TRBV19	TRBJ1-2	few	TRBD1	CASTRQGSYGYTF	TGTGCCAGTACCCGACAGGGAAGCTATGGCTACACCTTC
TRBV6-5	TRBJ2-1	.	TRBD1	CASSYAGQGILEQFF	TGTGCCAGCAGTTATGCGGGACAGGGTATCCTTGAGCAGTTCTTC
TRBV6-5	TRBJ2-7	.	TRBD1	CASRTGTLTYEQYF	TGTGCCAGCAGGACAGGGACCCTGACCTACGAGCAGTACTTC
TRBV10-3	TRBJ1-4	.	.	CAISDDSVGTNEKLFF	TGTGCCATCAGTGACGACAGTGTAGGGACTAATGAAAAACTGTTTTTT
TRBV5-4	TRBJ2-3	once	.	CASSLELAEPDTQYF	TGTGCCAGCAGCTTGGAATTAGCGGAGCCAGATACGCAGTATTTT
TRBV18	TRBJ2-1	.	TRBD2	CASSPGLAGNNEQFF	TGTGCCAGCTCACCAGGCCTAGCGGGAAACAATGAGCAGTTCTTC
TRBV27	TRBJ2-7	few	TRBD1	CASKPGGTYEQYF	TGTGCCAGCAAACCAGGGGGCACCTACGAGCAGTACTTC
TRBV4-1	TRBJ1-5	.	TRBD1	CASSRAGTGPQHF	TGCGCCAGCAGCCGCGCCGGGACAGGGCCCCAGCATTTT
TRBV15	TRBJ2-3	.	.	CATSRDRGRDTDTQYF	TGTGCCACCAGCAGAGATAGGGGGAGGGACACAGATACGCAGTATTTT
TRBV27	TRBJ1-2	.	.	CASSLHGPGGGNYGYTF	TGTGCCAGCAGTTTACACGGGCCCGGCGGGGGGAACTATGGCTACACCTTC
TRBV7-9	TRBJ2-7	.	.	CASSYSKIDEQYF	TGTGCCAGCAGCTACTCGAAAATCGACGAGCAGTACTTC
TRBV13	TRBJ2-5	.	.	CASSLGDKETQYF	TGTGCCAGCAGCTTAGGGGACAAAGAGACCCAGTACTTC
TRBV11-2	TRBJ2-7	.	TRBD2	CASSRGRAVEQYF	TGTGCCAGCAGCCGCGGGAGGGCCGTGGAGCAGTACTTC
TRBV5-4	TRBJ2-5	.	TRBD1	CASSYGTAQETQYF	TGTGCCAGCAGCTATGGGACAGCCCAAGAGACCCAGTACTTC
TRBV28	TRBJ1-5	once	.	CASSLQGRWQPQHF	TGTGCCAGCAGTTTACAGGGGCGATGGCAGCCCCAGCATTTT
TRBV10-2	TRBJ1-5	few	.	CASSEGGQPQHF	TGCGCCAGCAGTGAAGGGGGTCAGCCCCAGCATTTT
TRBV2	TRBJ2-3	.	TRBD1	CASRGTGGTDTQYF	TGTGCCAGCAGGGGAACAGGGGGTACAGATACGCAGTATTTT
TRBV7-8	TRBJ1-5	.	.	CASSLGTLRQPQHF	TGTGCCAGCAGCTTGGGCACCTTGAGACAGCCCCAGCATTTT
TRBV6-5	TRBJ2-5	.	TRBD2	CASNRVAGGYPPYF	TGTGCCAGCAATAGGGTAGCGGGGGGATACCCCCCGTACTTC
TRBV5-1	TRBJ2-1	.	TRBD1	CASSSDRLPGRFF	TGCGCCAGCAGTTCGGACAGGCTCCCCGGTCGGTTCTTC
TRBV13	TRBJ2-1	.	TRBD2	CASTRGGPSLLAGVDEQFF	TGTGCCAGCACGCGTGGGGGGCCCTCACTACTAGCGGGAGTTGATGAGCAGTTCTTC
TRBV5-1	TRBJ2-7	few	TRBD2	CASRRLAEPSSYEQYF	TGCGCCAGCAGGCGACTAGCGGAACCGAGCTCCTACGAGCAGTACTTC
TRBV18	TRBJ1-5	.	TRBD1	CASSLSGGNGQPQHF	TGTGCCAGCTCATTATCAGGGGGAAACGGTCAGCCCCAGCATTTT
TRBV7-3	TRBJ1-1	.	.	CASSLTMTDKAFF	TGTGCCAGCAGCTTAACGATGACGGACAAGGCTTTCTTT
TRBV13	TRBJ2-5	.	.	CASSLRLGQETQYF	TGTGCCAGCAGCCTCCGACTAGGACAAGAGACCCAGTACTTC
TRBV5-8	TRBJ2-1	.	.	CASSSESGNNEQFF	TGTGCCAGCAGCTCGGAGTCCGGAAACAATGAGCAGTTCTTC
TRBV10-3	TRBJ2-7	.	.	CAISETLGVGYEQYF	TGTGCCATCAGTGAGACCCTCGGGGTTGGGTACGAGCAGTACTTC
TRBV4-1	TRBJ2-1	once	.	CASSQPATRNEQFF	TGCGCCAGCAGCCAACCCGCCACGCGCAATGAGCAGTTCTTC
TRBV6-6	TRBJ1-2	once	.	CASSAVGGYTF	TGTGCCAGCAGTGCGGTCGGGGGCTACACCTTC
TRBV5-1	TRBJ2-2	once	TRBD2	CASSLLAGGTGELFF	TGCGCCAGCAGCTTGCTAGCGGGAGGAACCGGGGAGCTGTTTTTT
TRBV11-2	TRBJ2-7	.	.	CASSSLVGRGEQYF	TGTGCCAGCAGCTCCTTGGTGGGCAGGGGCGAGCAGTACTTC
TRBV10-3	TRBJ2-3	few	TRBD2	CAIRAGAGTDTQYF	TGTGCCATCAGGGCGGGAGCGGGCACAGATACGCAGTATTTT
TRBV5-1	TRBJ2-1	.	.	CASSATGTPGDEQFF	TGCGCCAGCAGTGCTACCGGGACACCCGGGGATGAGCAGTTCTTC
TRBV5-5	TRBJ2-1	once	TRBD2	CASTLRAGEANEQFF	TGTGCCAGCACTCTGAGGGCGGGAGAGGCGAATGAGCAGTTCTTC
TRBV18	TRBJ1-2	.	TRBD1	CASSGTGEYGYTF	TGTGCCAGCTCAGGGACAGGGGAATATGGCTACACCTTC
TRBV19	TRBJ2-7	.	TRBD2	CASSIYPRVAGHEQYF	TGTGCCAGTAGTATATATCCCCGAGTAGCGGGGCACGAGCAGTACTTC
TRBV6-6	TRBJ2-1	once	TRBD2	CASSLVAGLGNEQFF	TGTGCCAGCAGTTTGGTAGCGGGATTGGGGAATGAGCAGTTCTTC
TRBV19	TRBJ2-1	.	TRBD2	CASDFSTGGPNEQFF	TGTGCCAGTGATTTTTCAACGGGAGGGCCAAATGAGCAGTTCTTC
TRBV7-9	TRBJ2-3	.	TRBD1	CASSLGQGATDTQYF	TGTGCCAGCAGCTTAGGACAGGGTGCCACGGATACGCAGTATTTT
TRBV28	TRBJ2-1	.	.	CASSLEAPNEQFF	TGTGCCAGCAGTTTAGAGGCCCCGAATGAGCAGTTCTTC